Listed here are 23 T cell receptor beta chains from one sample, sequenced in a study of cytomegalovirus exposure and HLA in healthy donors. TCRdb keeps only in-frame clones here, not all; method: immunoSEQ multiplex PCR. The data show about 130,000 clones, nearly 90% seen once. Sequencing was done on a sample of PBMCs. The receptor source for this set is a woman between 18 and 30 years old in good health and CMV-seronegative.

This clone was observed a handful of times. The V gene is TRBV29-1, the J gene TRBJ2-5; 14 bases are a match to TRBD2. The V and J ends lost 3 bases and 5 bases, in that order; junction bases with no gene match: 14. The CDR3 has 18 amino acids. Germline lookup yields CDR1 SQVTM and CDR2 ANQGSEA. The DNA for the CDR3 is TGCAGCGTTGAGGGGACTAGCGGGGGCCCGATCCCTGGGGAGACCCAGTACTTC. Its translation is CSVEGTSGGPIPGETQYF.

The J gene is TRBJ2-7, the V gene TRBV5-3, with TRBD2 matching 7 bases. TRBV5-3 is an ORF, with its function uncertain. This CDR3 region has 13 residues. V was clipped by 1 base and J by 4 bases; unmatched bases: 2. The CDR3 reads CARSLQGGYEQYF. The CDR3 coding sequence is TGTGCCAGAAGCTTGCAGGGAGGGTACGAGCAGTACTTC.

This sequence joins TRBV19 and TRBJ1-1; D gene uncertain. Trimming removed 3 bases from V and 2 bases from J, with 10 bases in between. The germline CDR1 and CDR2 sequences are LNHDA and SQIVND (reference sequence). This CDR3 is built from 14 residues. CDR3: CASSMAQINTEAFF. CDR3 sequence (DNA): TGTGCCAGTAGTATGGCCCAGATAAACACTGAAGCTTTCTTT.

V is TRBV7-9 and J is TRBJ2-2; possibly TRBD1 for D (5 bases). Per germline, CDR1 SEHNR and CDR2 FQNEAQ (reference sequence). Trimming took 2 bases from V and 2 from J, leaving 12 bases between them. The CDR3 extends over 16 amino acids. DNA of the CDR3: TGTGCCAGCAGCTTAAGGGCCCAGGGAAACACCGGGGAGCTGTTTTTT. Its translation: CASSLRAQGNTGELFF.

The gene calls are TRBV11-2 and TRBJ2-2; D possibly corresponds to TRBD1 (6 bases). The CDR3 covers 16 residues. Germline V CDR1 and CDR2: SGHAT, FQNNGV. Trimming removed 4 bases from V and 5 bases from J, with 17 bases in between. The CDR3 sequence is CASSSLRQALTGELFF. The CDR3 DNA is TGTGCCAGCAGCTCGTTAAGACAGGCTCTAACCGGGGAGCTGTTTTTT.

In regard to this clone: Other nucleotide sequences from this sample produce the same CDR3. V usage is TRBV27 and J usage is TRBJ1-1; unclear D gene. The V gene lost 3 bases and the J gene lost 3 bases, with 8 bases spanning the gap. The germline V gene has CDR1 MNHEY and CDR2 SMNVEV (reference sequence). The CDR3 sequence is 13 residues long. CDR3 sequence: CASSLSRYTEAFF. In DNA form, the CDR3 reads TGTGCCAGCAGTTTGTCGAGGTACACTGAAGCTTTCTTT.

The chain joins TRBV28 to TRBJ2-7; the D is unclear. V shed 5 bases and J shed 4 bases, with 15 bases lying between them. CDR1 MDHEN and CDR2 SYDVKM come from the germline V gene. This CDR3 region has 14 residues. In nucleotides, the CDR3 is TGTGCCAGCAGTGTAAGATCCCCCGGGTACGAGCAGTACGTC. Protein: CASSVRSPGYEQYV.

The chain combines TRBV6-1 with TRBJ2-3; 8 bases line up with TRBD2. Unmatched junction bases numbered 9, after V lost 4 bases and J lost 0 bases. The CDR3 contains 17 residues. Germline loops: CDR1 MNHNS, CDR2 SASEGT. The CDR3 region is CASSGGGLGISTDTQYF. The CDR3 coding sequence is TGTGCCAGCAGTGGGGGGGGACTAGGCATAAGCACAGATACGCAGTATTTT.

This sequence joins TRBV28 and TRBJ1-5, with 8 bases matching TRBD1. V shed 4 bases and J 4 bases; nucleotides not matched to a gene: 6. The CDR3 sequence is 15 residues long. Germline CDR1 MDHEN, CDR2 SYDVKM. The CDR3 nucleotides are TGTGCCAGCAGTTCCCGACAGGGGCTTAATCAGCCCCAGCATTTT. It yields the protein CASSSRQGLNQPQHF.

V is TRBV7-8 and J is TRBJ2-3; TRBD2 aligns across 10 bases. Germline CDR1 SGHVS, CDR2 FQNEAQ. V was clipped by 1 base and J by 4 bases; unmatched bases: 5. CDR3 length equals 16 residues. CDR3 protein: CASSLVASGGPDTQYF. CDR3 nucleotides: TGTGCCAGCAGCTTAGTGGCTAGCGGGGGCCCAGATACGCAGTATTTT.

The V call is TRBV29-1, the J call TRBJ2-7; the D gene is possibly TRBD1 (6 bases). Trimming took 7 bases from V and 0 from J, leaving 10 bases between them. Germline lookup yields CDR1 SQVTM and CDR2 ANQGSEA. The CDR3 extends over 12 amino acids. CDR3 DNA: TGCAGCGCGACAGGACCCTCCTACGAGCAGTACTTC. As protein: CSATGPSYEQYF.

The rearrangement links TRBV19 to TRBJ1-1; D might be TRBD1 (5 bases). The germline V and J ends were trimmed by 5 bases and 3 bases, with 10 bases remaining between them. Per germline, CDR1 LNHDA and CDR2 SQIVND (reference sequence). CDR3 length: 13 residues. The CDR3 DNA reads TGTGCCAGTAGTGGGGCCCCTGACACTGAAGCTTTCTTT. Amino acid sequence: CASSGAPDTEAFF. Using reference TRBV19 and TRBJ1-1 for the parts outside the CDR3, the full variable domain is DGGITQSPKYLFRKEGQNVTLSCEQNLNHDAMYWYRQDPGQGLRLIYYSQIVNDFQKGDIAEGYSVSREKKESFPLTVTSAQKNPTAFYLCASSGAPDTEAFFGQGTRLTVV.

CDR3 in amino acids: CASSSWGGKDEQYF. The CDR3 region has the DNA TGCGCCAGCAGCTCTTGGGGGGGTAAGGACGAGCAGTACTTC. This chain links TRBV5-1 with TRBJ2-7; 7 bases agree with TRBD2. CDR3 size: 14 residues. V gave up 3 bases and J gave up 5 bases; unmatched junction bases: 8. Germline V gene lookup returns CDR1 SGHRS and CDR2 YFSETQ. Full variable domain (rest looked up from reference TRBV5-1 and TRBJ2-7): KAGVTQTPRYLIKTRGQQVTLSCSPISGHRSVSWYQQTPGQGLQFLFEYFSETQRNKGNFPGRFSGRQFSNSRSEMNVSTLELGDSALYLCASSSWGGKDEQYFGPGTRLTVT.

V gene TRBV5-6 combines with J gene TRBJ2-3; a weak D match, TRBD1 (6 bases). V was shortened by 4 bases and J by 2 bases, with 14 bases between the two germline ends. Germline loops: CDR1 SGHDT, CDR2 YYEEEE. CDR3 size: 15 residues. This chain's CDR3 is CASSGSTGVTDTQYF. CDR3 nucleotides: TGTGCCAGCAGCGGATCGACAGGAGTCACAGATACGCAGTATTTT.

This chain joins TRBV28 and TRBJ2-7; D remains unclear. The V gene lost 5 bases and the J gene lost 6 bases, with 11 bases spanning the gap. This CDR3 is 12 amino acids long. Germline V gene lookup returns CDR1 MDHEN and CDR2 SYDVKM. Here the CDR3 reads CASSLRLGEQYF. CDR3 nucleotides: TGTGCCAGCAGTCTGCGACTTGGCGAGCAGTACTTC.

The chain joins TRBV30 to TRBJ2-1, with TRBD2 as a possible D gene (5 bases). The length of the CDR3 is 16 residues. Trimming stripped 3 bases from V and 2 bases from J, with 17 bases between. CDR1 is GTSNPN and CDR2 is SVGIG in the germline V gene (reference sequence). CDR3 coding DNA: TGTGCCTGGAGATTGGCGGCGGGCGGAGCCTACAATGAGCAGTTCTTC. It specifies CAWRLAAGGAYNEQFF.

The V gene is TRBV6-5, the J gene TRBJ1-1; the D gene is possibly TRBD1 (5 bases). The CDR3 is 15 amino acids. Trimming removed 7 bases at V and 3 bases at J, with 18 bases between. Germline lookup yields CDR1 MNHEY and CDR2 SVGAGI. For the CDR3, the DNA is TGTGCCAGCACTCCAGGGATATTCGAGCACACTGAAGCTTTCTTT. Its protein is CASTPGIFEHTEAFF.

This chain joins TRBV5-4 and TRBJ1-4; 8 bases map to TRBD1. Losses at the gene ends were 4 bases for V and 2 bases for J; bases not matched to a gene: 1. CDR1 and CDR2 from the germline V gene are SGHNT and YYREEE (reference sequence). The CDR3 is 14 residues long. CDR3: CASSPGGTNEKLFF. CDR3 bases: TGTGCCAGCAGCCCAGGGGGCACTAATGAAAAACTGTTTTTT.

V usage is TRBV28 and J usage is TRBJ2-1; 7 nucleotides match TRBD1. Germline CDR1 is MDHEN and CDR2 is SYDVKM. Trimming removed 4 bases from V and 0 bases from J; junction bases left unmatched: 6. This CDR3 contains 16 residues. This CDR3 is CASSSSGTASYNEQFF. As DNA, the CDR3 is TGTGCCAGCAGTTCCTCCGGGACAGCCTCCTACAATGAGCAGTTCTTC.

This rearrangement joins TRBV11-2 to TRBJ2-3; the D gene is possibly TRBD2 (5 bases). Trimming stripped 4 bases from V and 2 bases from J, with 10 bases between. Germline CDR1 SGHAT, CDR2 FQNNGV. This CDR3 spans 14 amino acids. CDR3 amino acids: CASSSREDTDTQYF. CDR3 coding DNA: TGTGCCAGCAGCTCGAGGGAAGACACAGATACGCAGTATTTT.

The chain couples TRBV28 to TRBJ2-5, with 8 bases fitting TRBD1. The CDR3 spans 14 residues. Germline-derived CDR1 and CDR2 are MDHEN and SYDVKM. After removal of 3 bases from V and 7 bases from J, the junction contained 7 bases not matched to a gene. The CDR3 nucleotides read TGTGCCAGCAGTTTTTTGGACAGGGTAATGACCCAGTACTTC. Translating gives CASSFLDRVMTQYF.

J is TRBJ2-6 and V is TRBV11-3; D might be TRBD1 (5 bases). V was trimmed by 2 bases and J by 1 base, leaving 6 bases between them. The CDR3 consists of 15 residues. The germline V gene has CDR1 SGHNT and CDR2 YENEEA. The CDR3 region is CASSLSGSGANVLTF. For the CDR3, the DNA is TGTGCCAGCAGCTTATCAGGGTCTGGGGCCAACGTCCTGACTTTC.

This clone was seen only once. The chain joins TRBV10-2 to TRBJ2-2; TRBD2 aligns across 7 bases. The trim removed 7 bases at V and 0 bases at J, leaving 11 bases unmatched. The germline V gene has CDR1 WSHSY and CDR2 SAAADI. The CDR3 runs to 17 residues. This CDR3 reads CASKPPWGGANTGELFF. CDR3 sequence (DNA): TGCGCCAGCAAGCCCCCTTGGGGGGGGGCGAACACCGGGGAGCTGTTTTTT.